This TCR beta chain came from a study of graft-versus-host responses after intestinal transplantation. As to this clone: What it binds is not known.

Only in-frame clones appear in the TCRdb table, and some are missing; sequencing was by immunoSEQ multiplex PCR. The data contain about 120,000 clones, roughly 95% of them singletons. The CDR3 is 14 residues long. Germline CDR1 reads SGHTA; CDR2 reads FQGTGA. Trimming cost V 4 bases and J 4 bases, with 10 bases left between them. Points from the study as a whole: Some patients had graft-donor T cell macrochimerism. In their allografts, the ratios of graft-versus-host to host-versus-graft T cell clones were high. The authors found GvH clones in recipient marrow, some appearing first in ileum or blood.

This specimen consisted of unstimulated CD8+ T cells sorted from spleen or lymph node cells, obtained before intestinal transplant. V is TRBV7-3 and J is TRBJ2-2, with D uncertain. The clonotype originates from a human donor who received an intestinal transplant. The CDR3 loop is CASSSRLSTGELFF. The DNA for the CDR3 is TGTGCCAGCAGCTCCCGGTTGAGCACCGGGGAGCTGTTTTTT.